This TCR beta chain was identified during a study of T cells after yellow fever vaccination (dated by TCRdb to the late 2010s). About the study as a whole: The SMART-Seq v4 Ultra Low Input RNA kit was used to prepare libraries from fractions with low cell numbers. Bulk TCR alpha and beta repertoires were sequenced longitudinally to track T-cell clones before and after primary and booster YFV17D yellow fever vaccination. The cohort comprised two healthy male donors, one aged 18 to 30 and one aged 30 to 40 years. Blood was collected at multiple timepoints before and after primary and secondary immunization, and bulk PBMC replicates and cell subsets were isolated. The study at large found these results: A small share of clonotypes occurred in both CD4 and CD8 compartments, likely arising from convergent recombination. Compared with the primary T-cell response, the secondary T-cell response was faster but weaker, reaching its peak on day 5 rather than on day 15. Because abundant contaminating clonotypes from the bulk population could be contained in FACS-sorted repertoires, computational filtering was required. Because the study included only two donors, the extent to which the findings can be generalized is limited. Most clones expanded after primary vaccination (about 95% of CD4 and roughly 90% of CD8) were re-detected after the booster, suggesting that broad memory maintenance occurred.

The sample's treatment or condition, from its label and the paper: live attenuated yellow fever vaccine strain. At each blood-draw timepoint, two biological replicates of bulk PBMCs were collected. A standard Ficoll-Paque protocol was used to isolate PBMCs from peripheral blood. TriZol was used to extract RNA from bulk PBMCs, from CD4 and CD8 fractions, and from dextramer-positive and dextramer-negative fractions. In its sample, this clonotype was seen many times. Its binding antigen is unknown. An end of the junction differs from the germline gene, which may be a read error. TCR cDNA was synthesized by 5'RACE template switching, through which a universal primer site and unique molecular identifiers were introduced. Priming of cDNA synthesis was performed from both the TCR alpha and TCR beta constant segments. Two PCR steps were used to amplify libraries, with sample barcodes and sequencing adapters being added in the second step. Sequencing of the libraries was done on either Illumina HiSeq 2500 (2x100 bp) or NovaSeq (2x150 bp). The source study handled its data this way. Demultiplexing of reads and collapsing into UMI consensus sequences were performed with MIGEC, and V(D)J alignment was carried out with MiXCR. Clonotypes responding to the vaccine were identified with edgeR on replicate PBMC samples, with the criteria of FDR below 0.01 and a log2 fold change above 5 up to day 15. Bulk clonotypes were assigned CD4 or CD8 identity according to which sequenced CD4 or CD8 repertoire held them at higher abundance. The public reads were reprocessed in TCRdb via fastp at Q25 and MiXCR, keeping in-frame beta chains. Entries are consolidated by CDR3 protein sequence, retaining the most common genes and DNA. It is TCRdb's table, rather than the study itself, that gives the V and J calls and clone size. This sample comprises hundreds of thousands of distinct CDR3 sequences, 17% of them detected only once. The top ten constitute 17% of the sample.

Including cysteine and phenylalanine, the CDR3 has 12 amino acids. Kept here is only the CDR3 DNA, which spans 36 bases and is read in frame from base 1. CDR1 and CDR2 were assigned from the germline V gene as SGHRS and YFSETQ. The source is a man between 18 and 35 years old who received the YFV17D yellow fever vaccine. The chain was built from TRBV5-1 and TRBJ2-5; the D segment is perhaps TRBD1 or TRBD2, each sharing 5 matched bases. The sample here was PBMCs, taken 5 to 6 days after the first yellow fever vaccination. This receptor carries the CDR3 CASSLGEETQYF. The sequenced DNA: TGTGCCAGCAGCTTGGGGGAAGAGACCCAGTACTTC.